These T cell receptor beta chains were read from a single sample in a study of cytomegalovirus exposure and HLA in healthy donors. The repertoire was sequenced with immunoSEQ multiplex PCR; TCRdb's copy has only in-frame clones and lacks some. The top ten hold approximately 3% of the sample, which has about 260,000 clones, about 90% seen once. The sample comprised PBMCs. Receptors were obtained from a woman aged 25-40 years in good health and CMV-seronegative. The CDR3 runs from the conserved cysteine through the conserved F or W. D genes are given only for firm matches. Size is omitted from some rows. Given values are once, few, many or a class for expanded clones.

clone size | D gene | J gene | V gene | CDR3 DNA | CDR3 protein
NA | NA | TRBJ2-3 | TRBV21-1 | TGTGCCAGCAGCAAATCGTGGCACCGGACTAGCGGGAGAGGGACGGATACGCAGTATTTT | CASSKSWHRTSGRGTDTQYF
NA | NA | TRBJ2-7 | TRBV28 | TGTGCCAGCAGCCCTTTCGGGGCTGGTGGCTACGAGCAGTACTTC | CASSPFGAGGYEQYF
NA | TRBD2 | TRBJ2-7 | TRBV19 | TGTGCCAGTAGTATGGGGGGGGAATCGGGAGAGCAGTACTTC | CASSMGGESGEQYF
NA | NA | TRBJ1-1 | TRBV28 | TGTGCCAGCAGTTTAGGGTTTGTGGGGTCAACAAAAGCTTTCTTT | CASSLGFVGSTKAFF
few | NA | TRBJ2-5 | TRBV29-1 | TGCAGCGTTGTGACAGTTGGGGAGACCCAGTACTTC | CSVVTVGETQYF
NA | TRBD2 | TRBJ2-3 | TRBV5-1 | TGCGCCAGCAGCTTGCCGGGACTAGGGCTCTCAGATACGCAGTATTTT | CASSLPGLGLSDTQYF
once | NA | TRBJ2-2 | TRBV7-2 | TGTGCCAGCAGCTTAGGGCAGGCGGTCGGGGAGCTGTTTTTT | CASSLGQAVGELFF
NA | NA | TRBJ2-5 | TRBV5-4 | TGTGCCAGCAGCTTCCAGGGGTCGGAGACCCAGTACTTC | CASSFQGSETQYF
NA | TRBD1 | TRBJ2-3 | TRBV25-1 | TGTGCCAGCAGAAGAGACAGGGGCCAGACAGATACGCAGTATTTT | CASRRDRGQTDTQYF
NA | TRBD1 | TRBJ2-3 | TRBV7-2 | TGTGCCAGCAGCTTAGTTACAGGGGGCACAGATACGCAGTATTTT | CASSLVTGGTDTQYF
NA | NA | TRBJ2-2 | TRBV11-3 | TGTGCCAGCAGCCCCACGGAGAACACCGGGGAGCTGTTTTTT | CASSPTENTGELFF